Below, 20 T cell receptor beta chains from the same sample are listed, as sequenced in a study of cytomegalovirus exposure and HLA in healthy donors. Vbeta (60) and Jbeta (13) primers were used in the PCR. Data came from immunoSEQ multiplex PCR; TCRdb stores just in-frame clones and leaves some out. The profile shows 170,000 or so clones, about 80% of them singletons. Sequenced: PBMCs. These receptors were taken from a man aged 25-40 years in good health and CMV-seropositive.

A single count supports this clone. The chain is built from TRBV7-2 and TRBJ2-3, with 9 bases that match TRBD2. The CDR3 loop spans 14 amino acids. The V and J ends lost 4 bases and 4 bases, in that order; junction bases with no gene match: 3. CDR1 and CDR2 from the germline V gene are SGHTA and FQGNSA. The CDR3 DNA reads TGTGCCAGCAGCTCGACTAGCGGACCAGATACGCAGTATTTT. Translated, it gives CASSSTSGPDTQYF.

This clone was seen more than once but under ten times. The chain joins TRBV7-9 to TRBJ1-1, with D perhaps TRBD1 (5 bases). The germline V and J ends were trimmed by 3 bases and 1 base, with 15 bases remaining between them. This CDR3 is 16 amino acids long. Germline CDR1 SEHNR, CDR2 FQNEAQ (reference sequence). CDR3: CASSFFGGWKNTEAFF. DNA for the CDR3: TGTGCCAGCAGCTTCTTCGGGGGATGGAAGAACACTGAAGCTTTCTTT.

This clone has only a few counts. DNA for the CDR3: TGTGCCAGCAGTGACGCGGGGGTAATCTCCTACAATGAGCAGTTCTTC. It specifies CASSDAGVISYNEQFF. This chain uses TRBV6-4 with TRBJ2-1; 7 bases line up with TRBD2. This CDR3 has 16 amino acids. Germline V gene sequence: CDR1 MRHNA, CDR2 SNTAGT. V shed 2 bases, J shed 0 bases, and the junction held 4 bases outside the gene matches.

The chain is built from TRBV5-5 and TRBJ1-5; 11 bases fit TRBD1. Unmatched junction bases numbered 1, after V lost 1 base and J lost 4 bases. Germline V CDR1 and CDR2: SGHKS, YYEKEE (reference sequence). The CDR3 runs to 15 residues. The CDR3 sequence is CASSLRDRGNQPQHF. The CDR3 coding sequence is TGTGCCAGCAGCTTGAGGGACAGGGGGAATCAGCCCCAGCATTTT. Full variable domain (missing parts from reference TRBV5-5 and TRBJ1-5): DAGVTQSPTHLIKTRGQQVTLRCSPISGHKSVSWYQQVLGQGPQFIFQYYEKEERGRGNFPDRFSARQFPNYSSELNVNALLLGDSALYLCASSLRDRGNQPQHFGDGTRLSIL.

The chain uses TRBV6-5 and TRBJ2-5, with 7 bases identical to TRBD2. CDR3 length equals 15 residues. The V gene end was trimmed by 5 bases and the J gene end by 3 bases; junction bases not matched to a gene: 9. Germline V CDR1 and CDR2: MNHEY, SVGAGI. This chain's CDR3 is CASSSGLVGKETQYF. The CDR3 DNA reads TGTGCCAGCAGTAGCGGACTAGTGGGAAAAGAGACCCAGTACTTC.

The chain combines TRBV6-5 with TRBJ2-2; D ambiguous. Trimming stripped 2 bases from V and 2 bases from J, with 6 bases between. Germline loops: CDR1 MNHEY, CDR2 SVGAGI. CDR3 size: 14 residues. The CDR3 sequence: CASSYHLNTGELFF. CDR3 coding DNA: TGTGCCAGCAGTTACCACTTAAACACCGGGGAGCTGTTTTTT.

J is TRBJ2-7 and V is TRBV27, with D tentatively TRBD2 (6 bases). CDR3 length: 13 residues. Trimming stripped 2 bases from V and 4 bases from J, with 9 bases between. Germline lookup yields CDR1 MNHEY and CDR2 SMNVEV (reference sequence). The DNA for the CDR3 is TGTGCCAGCAGTTTAGGAGGGGTTTACGAGCAGTACTTC. Its translation is CASSLGGVYEQYF.

V gene TRBV7-2 combines with J gene TRBJ2-2; 11 bases align to TRBD2. The V and J ends lost 1 base and 4 bases, in that order; junction bases with no gene match: 2. The CDR3 covers 16 residues. The germline V gene has CDR1 SGHTA and CDR2 FQGNSA. The CDR3 region has the DNA TGTGCCAGCAGCTTAGTTAGCGGGAGGGGCACCGGGGAGCTGTTTTTT. Its protein is CASSLVSGRGTGELFF.

Concerning this clone: Mismatch with germline at one junction end may stem from a read error. This rearrangement joins TRBV7-9 to TRBJ2-1, with D possibly TRBD2 on 5 matching bases. Germline CDR1 reads SEHNR; CDR2 reads FQNEAQ (reference sequence). This CDR3 is built from 12 residues. CDR3 nucleotide sequence: TGTGCCAGCAACTTACGGGGCAATGAGCAGTTCTTC. It translates to CASNLRGNEQFF.

This clone was observed once. V usage is TRBV6-6 and J usage is TRBJ2-5, with D maybe TRBD1 (5 bases). Germline values: CDR1 MNHNY, CDR2 SVGAGI (reference sequence). V lost 7 bases and J lost 7, with 19 bases in between. There are 14 residues in the CDR3. CDR3 sequence: CASTLTVGLGTQYF. The CDR3 nucleotides are TGTGCCAGCACCTTGACAGTGGGGTTGGGGACCCAGTACTTC.

The gene calls are TRBV6-5 and TRBJ2-2; 9 bases match TRBD1. The germline V gene encodes CDR1 MNHEY and CDR2 SVGAGI. V lost 6 bases and J lost 5; bases outside the gene matches: 4. The CDR3 runs 14 residues. The CDR3 here is CASSFGQGTGELFF. CDR3 DNA sequence: TGTGCCAGCAGCTTCGGACAGGGGACCGGGGAGCTGTTTTTT.

The gene calls are TRBV5-4 and TRBJ1-1; possibly TRBD1 for D (6 bases). This CDR3 is built from 16 residues. CDR1 is SGHNT, CDR2 YYREEE, per germline (reference sequence). Trimming took off 3 bases at V and 4 bases at J, with 19 bases between the two ends. CDR3 sequence: CASSWSPTGKATEAFF. The CDR3 bases are TGTGCCAGCAGCTGGAGCCCCACAGGGAAGGCCACTGAAGCTTTCTTT.

The V call is TRBV9, the J call TRBJ2-1; weak D call: TRBD2 (7 bases). Trimming cost V 4 bases and J 9 bases, with 26 bases left between them. Germline V gives CDR1 SGDLS, CDR2 YYNGEE. This CDR3 comprises 17 residues. The CDR3 protein is CASSPRFGGGRDSEQFF. The CDR3, as DNA: TGTGCCAGCAGCCCACGCTTTGGGGGGGGGCGGGATAGTGAGCAGTTCTTC.

The chain joins TRBV5-4 to TRBJ2-7; 8 bases map to TRBD1. In germline, CDR1 is SGHNT, CDR2 YYREEE (reference sequence). The CDR3 consists of 13 residues. Trimming cost V 4 bases and J 3 bases; bases outside gene matches: 3. The CDR3 region has the DNA TGTGCCAGCAGCCGGGGACAGGACTACGAGCAGTACTTC. It translates to CASSRGQDYEQYF.

The chain joins TRBV19 to TRBJ1-2, with D unclear. The germline V gene encodes CDR1 LNHDA and CDR2 SQIVND (reference sequence). V lost 1 base, J lost 6 bases, and 6 bases lay in between. This CDR3 spans 12 amino acids. CDR3 sequence reads: CASSIGGDGYTF. Here the CDR3 DNA reads TGTGCCAGTAGTATAGGAGGAGATGGCTACACCTTC.

The chain combines TRBV27 with TRBJ2-7, with 11 bases aligning to TRBD2. J lost 5 bases, V lost 6 bases, and 6 bases had no gene match. Germline lookup yields CDR1 MNHEY and CDR2 SMNVEV (reference sequence). The CDR3 length is 14 residues. The CDR3 loop is CASSRSGRAHEQYF. The CDR3 DNA follows: TGTGCCAGCAGCCGTAGCGGGAGGGCCCACGAGCAGTACTTC.

The CDR3 DNA reads as TGCGCCAGCAGCCAAGTAGCGGGGAGGGAGACCCAGTACTTC. Its translation: CASSQVAGRETQYF. The gene calls are TRBV4-3 and TRBJ2-5, with 8 bases that match TRBD2. Germline V gene data show CDR1 as LGHNA and CDR2 as YSLEER. This CDR3 is built from 14 residues. With 1 base clipped from V and 5 bases from J, the junction kept 3 bases outside the gene matches.

This clone has just a few counts. This chain joins TRBV7-9 and TRBJ1-1, with D unresolved. Trimming took 8 bases from V and 1 from J, leaving 14 bases between them. Per the germline V gene, CDR1 is SEHNR and CDR2 is FQNEAQ (reference sequence). CDR3 length: 14 amino acids. Here the CDR3 reads CASARVRSNTEAFF. CDR3 nucleotide sequence: TGTGCCAGCGCGAGGGTCCGCTCGAACACTGAAGCTTTCTTT.

The chain recombines TRBV10-1 with TRBJ2-7; D is uncertain. Germline CDR1 reads WNHNN; CDR2 reads SYGVQD (reference sequence). V lost 4 bases, J lost 3 bases, and 4 bases lay in between. The CDR3 sequence is 11 residues long. The CDR3 DNA is TGCGCCAGCAGTGGAGGCTACGAGCAGTACTTC. This sequence encodes CASSGGYEQYF.

This sequence joins TRBV7-9 and TRBJ2-7; TRBD1 matches at 8 bases. This CDR3 contains 14 residues. Germline V gene sequence: CDR1 SEHNR, CDR2 FQNEAQ (reference sequence). J gave up 3 bases and V 1 base, and 2 bases lay outside the gene matches. The CDR3 DNA follows: TGTGCCAGCAGCTTAGATGGACAGGGCTACGAGCAGTACTTC. Its protein product is CASSLDGQGYEQYF. Based on the CDR3 plus reference TRBV7-9 and TRBJ2-7, the full variable domain is DTGVSQNPRHKITKRGQNVTFRCDPISEHNRLYWYRQTLGQGPEFLTYFQNEAQLEKSRLLSDRFSAERPKGSFSTLEIQRTEQGDSAMYLCASSLDGQGYEQYFGPGTRLTVT.